This T cell receptor beta chain came from a study of CD8 T cells in ankylosing spondylitis. This CDR3 has 14 residues. The germline V gene has CDR1 LNHNV and CDR2 YYDKDF (reference sequence). The V end lost 1 base, the J end lost 7 bases, and 13 bases lay between the germline ends. The study, taken as a whole, reports: The study identified a TCR beta motif of under ten highly homologous variants that appeared characteristic of ankylosing spondylitis blood.

TCRdb analysed the 5' RACE reads with MiXCR anew, one entry per CDR3 protein. The sample lists more than 500,000 distinct CDR3 sequences; about 5% were seen once. This clonotype was picked up many times. Its antigen remains unidentified. V is TRBV15 and J is TRBJ1-1; D not certain. The specimen sequenced was blood, either unsorted or a sorted T cell fraction (not recorded which). This clonotype was sampled from a male donor with ankylosing spondylitis. This CDR3 is CATSRATLGDEAFF. CDR3 in DNA: TGTGCCACCAGCAGAGCTACCTTGGGCGATGAAGCTTTCTTT.